Listed here are 31 T cell receptor beta chains from one sample, sequenced in a study of T cell responses to AZD1222 COVID-19 vaccine (dated by TCRdb to the early 2020s). The receptor library was made with the immunoSEQ multiplex PCR assay. The clones in this table, taken by TCRdb from immuneACCESS, are in-frame only. Not every clone is retained; where verified, under half of the shortfall comes from an unresolved V gene, and the cause of the rest is unknown. A total of roughly 180,000 clones appear in this sample, more than 85% of them only once. The top ten clones comprise 3% to 3.5% of the sample. The time point tag for this specimen amounts to: about 28 days (+/-7) after the second vaccine dose. The sequenced sample was peripheral blood, obtained 28 days after the second AZD1222 dose. The receptors here all came from an adult who received the AZD1222 COVID-19 vaccine.

The gene calls are TRBV5-1 and TRBJ2-7, with 7 bases matching TRBD1. The germline gives CDR1 SGHRS, CDR2 YFSETQ. The length of the CDR3 is 15 residues. The trim removed 5 bases at V and 2 bases at J, leaving 10 bases unmatched. The DNA of the CDR3 is TGCGCCAGCAGGTCTTCAGGGGGTAGTGCCTACGAGCAGTACTTC. This encodes CASRSSGGSAYEQYF. Combining the CDR3 with reference TRBV5-1 and TRBJ2-7 gives the whole variable domain KAGVTQTPRYLIKTRGQQVTLSCSPISGHRSVSWYQQTPGQGLQFLFEYFSETQRNKGNFPGRFSGRQFSNSRSEMNVSTLELGDSALYLCASRSSGGSAYEQYFGPGTRLTVT.

The chain carries TRBV18 and TRBJ2-1; 10 nucleotides match TRBD2. This CDR3 is built from 15 residues. The ends lost 3 bases at V and 4 bases at J; junction bases unmatched: 3. The germline V gene has CDR1 KGHSH and CDR2 LQKENI. The CDR3, as DNA: TGTGCCAGCTCACCTTGGACTAGCGGATACAATGAGCAGTTCTTC. Translated, it gives CASSPWTSGYNEQFF.

The chain has TRBV7-2 and TRBJ2-4, with a weak D call TRBD2 (6 bases). Germline lookup yields CDR1 SGHTA and CDR2 FQGNSA. The CDR3 is 14 amino acids. V lost 3 bases, J lost 0 bases, and 6 bases lay in between. CDR3 DNA: TGTGCCAGCAGCTTGGGGGGAGCCAAAAACATTCAGTACTTC. This encodes CASSLGGAKNIQYF. The whole variable domain, filled in from reference TRBV7-2 and TRBJ2-4, reads GAGVSQSPSNKVTEKGKDVELRCDPISGHTALYWYRQSLGQGLEFLIYFQGNSAPDKSGLPSDRFSAERTGGSVSTLTIQRTQQEDSAVYLCASSLGGAKNIQYFGAGTRLSVL.

The CDR3 sequence: CASSKDRGRGYGYTF. The CDR3 region has the DNA TGTGCCAGTAGTAAGGACAGGGGGCGAGGCTATGGCTACACCTTC. J is TRBJ1-2 and V is TRBV19; 11 bases match TRBD1. CDR3 size: 15 residues. V lost 4 bases to trimming and J lost 4 bases; unmatched junction nucleotides: 5. Germline V gene sequence: CDR1 LNHDA, CDR2 SQIVND (reference sequence).

J is TRBJ1-4 and V is TRBV7-8; a possible D gene is TRBD1 (5 bases). Germline V lookup: CDR1 SGHVS, CDR2 FQNEAQ. The CDR3 is 13 amino acids. The germline V and J ends were trimmed by 6 bases and 8 bases, with 13 bases remaining between them. CDR3 bases: TGTGCCAGCAGTGAGGGGATAAGGGAAAAACTGTTTTTT. Amino acid sequence: CASSEGIREKLFF.

The rearrangement joins TRBV28 to TRBJ1-2, with D unresolved. The V end was cut by 6 bases, the J end by 4 bases, with 18 bases between. Germline CDR1 and CDR2: MDHEN and SYDVKM. The CDR3 totals 15 residues. The CDR3 spells CASSRGGNTPYGYTF. In DNA, the CDR3 is TGTGCCAGCAGCCGGGGAGGGAATACCCCCTATGGCTACACCTTC.

The CDR3 reads CASSVGGADGNTIYF. The CDR3 nucleotides read TGTGCCAGCAGCGTAGGGGGGGCTGACGGAAACACCATATATTTT. The rearrangement joins TRBV9 to TRBJ1-3; a weak D match, TRBD1 (6 bases). V gave up 0 bases and J gave up 4 bases, with 11 bases separating them. The CDR3 is 15 residues long. Per germline, CDR1 SGDLS and CDR2 YYNGEE.

Concerning this clone: The sample contains more than one DNA sequence encoding this CDR3. The CDR3 is CASRGQPYGYTF. The CDR3, as DNA: TGTGCCAGCAGGGGACAGCCCTATGGCTACACCTTC. The chain has TRBV25-1 and TRBJ1-2, with 7 bases that match TRBD1. Unmatched junction bases numbered 2, after V lost 6 bases and J lost 4 bases. The CDR3 covers 12 residues. Looked up from germline, CDR1 is MGHDK and CDR2 is SYGVNS.

CDR3 residues: CASSTVQGSTEAFF. The CDR3 bases are TGTGCCAGTAGTACCGTACAGGGTTCCACTGAAGCTTTCTTT. The chain links TRBV19 to TRBJ1-1; TRBD1 is a possible D gene (6 bases). This CDR3 has 14 amino acids. Trimming removed 4 bases from V and 4 bases from J, with 13 bases in between. CDR1 is LNHDA and CDR2 is SQIVND in the germline V gene (reference sequence).

V gene TRBV28 combines with J gene TRBJ1-5; 10 bases line up with TRBD1. The V gene's germline CDR1 is MDHEN and CDR2 SYDVKM. CDR3 length: 14 residues. The trim removed 6 bases at V and 9 bases at J, leaving 8 bases unmatched. This chain's CDR3 is CASRSTGGYLPQHF. The DNA for the CDR3 is TGTGCCAGCAGGTCGACAGGGGGCTACTTGCCCCAGCATTTT.

This clone appeared a single time. The rearrangement links TRBV7-2 to TRBJ1-6, with D perhaps matching TRBD1 (6 bases). V lost 0 bases to trimming and J lost 5 bases, with 14 bases between them. CDR3 size: 17 residues. Germline-derived CDR1 and CDR2 are SGHTA and FQGNSA. CDR3 sequence reads: CASSLAIGGGNNSPLHF. The CDR3, as DNA: TGTGCCAGCAGCTTAGCCATAGGGGGTGGCAATAATTCACCCCTCCACTTT.

As DNA, the CDR3 is TGTGCCAGCAGCTCCCGGGGGAGTCAGCCCCAGCATTTT. Amino acids: CASSSRGSQPQHF. The V and J genes are TRBV7-2 and TRBJ1-5, with D perhaps matching TRBD1 (5 bases). Trimming cost V 4 bases and J 6 bases, with 10 bases left between them. From germline, CDR1 is SGHTA and CDR2 FQGNSA. This CDR3 is 13 amino acids long.

The chain employs TRBV19 and TRBJ1-2; 8 bases match TRBD1. Germline V gene sequence: CDR1 LNHDA, CDR2 SQIVND (reference sequence). The length of the CDR3 is 15 residues. Trimming at V came to 7 bases and at J to 4 bases, leaving 11 bases not matched to a gene. The CDR3 region has the DNA TGTGCCAGTACGATCTTTGGACAGGGCGGCTATGGCTACACCTTC. It is translated as CASTIFGQGGYGYTF.

The V call is TRBV5-5, the J call TRBJ1-3; D uncertain. Germline CDR1 and CDR2: SGHKS and YYEKEE (reference sequence). This CDR3 comprises 11 residues. V was shortened by 3 bases and J by 11 bases, with 9 bases between the two germline ends. The CDR3 DNA reads as TGTGCCAGCAGCTCGTACCAGGCCATATATTTT. It yields the protein CASSSYQAIYF.

CDR3 sequence reads: CASSLRGRGHYGYTF. The CDR3 nucleotides read TGTGCCAGCAGCTTGCGAGGCCGAGGGCACTATGGCTACACCTTC. The J gene is TRBJ1-2, the V gene TRBV5-8; D not resolved. V was shortened by 1 base and J by 3 bases, with 13 bases between the two germline ends. CDR1 is SGHTS, CDR2 YDEGEE, per germline. CDR3 length: 15 residues.

The CDR3 loop is CAWTGGEVVNTEAFF. The CDR3 coding sequence is TGTGCCTGGACCGGCGGGGAGGTAGTGAACACTGAAGCTTTCTTT. This chain joins TRBV30 and TRBJ1-1; no clear D. The CDR3 length is 15 residues. The V end lost 4 bases, the J end lost 0 bases, and 15 bases lay between the germline ends. Germline V lookup: CDR1 GTSNPN, CDR2 SVGIG (reference sequence).

This rearrangement joins TRBV29-1 to TRBJ2-5, with a weak D call TRBD2 (5 bases). The CDR3 loop spans 12 amino acids. CDR1 SQVTM and CDR2 ANQGSEA come from the germline V gene. V dropped 5 bases and J dropped 0 bases, with 7 bases sitting between them. CDR3 DNA: TGCAGCGTTTGGGAGTACCAAGAGACCCAGTACTTC. Protein sequence: CSVWEYQETQYF.

J is TRBJ2-1 and V is TRBV15, with TRBD2 identical over 9 bases. The CDR3 consists of 17 residues. Germline values: CDR1 LNHNV, CDR2 YYDKDF (reference sequence). V gave up 0 bases and J gave up 1 base; unmatched junction bases: 4. CDR3 region: CATSRDGAGGSYNEQFF. In nucleotides, the CDR3 is TGTGCCACCAGCAGAGATGGAGCGGGAGGTTCCTACAATGAGCAGTTCTTC.

V usage is TRBV11-1 and J usage is TRBJ1-1; D gene unclear. Trimming removed 6 bases from V and 7 bases from J, with 18 bases in between. The CDR3 runs 14 residues. Germline V gene lookup returns CDR1 SGHAT and CDR2 FQDESV (reference sequence). This chain's CDR3 is CASSSGDRVLEAFF. CDR3 nucleotides: TGTGCCAGCAGTTCCGGGGATAGGGTTCTTGAAGCTTTCTTT.

The chain has TRBV18 and TRBJ2-7; TRBD2 matches 10 bases. Trimming cost V 8 bases and J 0 bases; bases outside gene matches: 4. Germline loops: CDR1 KGHSH, CDR2 LQKENI. The CDR3 is 14 amino acids. The CDR3 DNA follows: TGTGCCAGCCCTACTAGCGGGGCCTCCTACGAGCAGTACTTC. This translates into CASPTSGASYEQYF.

The genes are TRBV28 and TRBJ1-1, with 7 bases fitting TRBD1. Trimming at V came to 5 bases and at J to 7 bases, leaving 4 bases not matched to a gene. The CDR3 length is 12 residues. CDR1 is MDHEN, CDR2 SYDVKM, per germline. CDR3 DNA sequence: TGTGCCAGCAGTACACCAGGGGGTGAAGCTTTCTTT. Encoded protein: CASSTPGGEAFF. Using reference TRBV28 and TRBJ1-1 for the parts outside the CDR3, the full variable domain is DVKVTQSSRYLVKRTGEKVFLECVQDMDHENMFWYRQDPGLGLRLIYFSYDVKMKEKGDIPEGYSVSREKKERFSLILESASTNQTSMYLCASSTPGGEAFFGQGTRLTVV.

Only one count was recorded for this clone. This CDR3 is CASSQRGARNTEAFF. CDR3 sequence (DNA): TGTGCCAGCAGCCAACGGGGGGCGAGGAACACTGAAGCTTTCTTT. The chain is built from TRBV3-1 (or the pseudogene TRBV3-2) and TRBJ1-1; the D gene is possibly TRBD1 (6 bases). Germline CDR1 reads LGHDT; CDR2 reads YNNKEL (reference sequence). The CDR3 contains 15 residues. Trimming removed 2 bases at V and 1 base at J, with 11 bases between.

The chain is built from TRBV11-3 and TRBJ1-6; a possible D gene is TRBD1 (5 bases). Trimming took 4 bases from V and 10 from J, leaving 14 bases between them. The CDR3 sequence is 14 residues long. The germline V gene encodes CDR1 SGHNT and CDR2 YENEEA. CDR3 DNA sequence: TGTGCCAGCAGCTCCCAGGGTTGGAAATCACCCCTCCACTTT. Residues: CASSSQGWKSPLHF.

This clone was observed a handful of times. Other DNA sequences in this sample translate to the same CDR3. The CDR3 sequence: CASSFSGNYGYTF. In nucleotides, the CDR3 is TGTGCCAGCAGTTTCTCCGGGAACTATGGCTACACCTTC. V usage is TRBV28 and J usage is TRBJ1-2; D gene ambiguous. Trimming cost V 3 bases and J 2 bases, with 7 bases left between them. This CDR3 has 13 residues. The germline CDR1 and CDR2 sequences are MDHEN and SYDVKM.

This sequence joins TRBV5-1 and TRBJ2-1; a weak D match, TRBD2 (6 bases). Germline values: CDR1 SGHRS, CDR2 YFSETQ. This CDR3 region has 15 residues. The V end lost 3 bases, the J end lost 3 bases, and 13 bases lay between the germline ends. The CDR3 DNA reads TGCGCCAGCAGCTCTAGGGACTGGGACTACAATGAGCAGTTCTTC. It translates to CASSSRDWDYNEQFF.

This chain connects TRBV19 to TRBJ1-4; D might be TRBD1 (5 bases). The CDR3 sequence is 14 residues long. With 9 bases removed from V and 5 bases from J, the gap between germline ends came to 16 bases. CDR1 and CDR2 from the germline V gene are LNHDA and SQIVND (reference sequence). The CDR3 bases are TGTGCCAGCCGGCGGGTGGACAACAATGAAAAACTGTTTTTT. As protein: CASRRVDNNEKLFF.

V is TRBV10-2 and J is TRBJ1-1; the match to TRBD1 covers 8 bases. The CDR3 runs to 14 residues. CDR1 is WSHSY, CDR2 SAAADI, per germline. Losses at the gene ends were 4 bases for V and 10 bases for J; bases not matched to a gene: 11. CDR3 protein: CASSAGTGLSGAFF. In nucleotides, the CDR3 is TGCGCCAGCAGTGCCGGGACAGGCCTCTCGGGAGCTTTCTTT.

The rearrangement joins TRBV7-2 to TRBJ2-3, with TRBD2 matching 8 bases. The CDR3 extends over 17 amino acids. Germline V lookup: CDR1 SGHTA, CDR2 FQGNSA. With V trimmed by 3 bases and J by 2 bases, 10 bases remained unmatched. Here the CDR3 DNA reads TGTGCCAGCAGCTTTTCCCCACCGGGGGGGGTCACAGATACGCAGTATTTT. Its translation is CASSFSPPGGVTDTQYF.

The rearrangement links TRBV30 to TRBJ2-1, with 7 nucleotides matching TRBD1. The CDR3 is 15 amino acids. V lost 2 bases to trimming and J lost 8 bases; unmatched junction nucleotides: 12. CDR1 is GTSNPN, CDR2 SVGIG, per germline (reference sequence). This CDR3 is CAWSFLDRIVDEQFF. CDR3 DNA: TGTGCCTGGAGTTTCTTGGACAGGATCGTGGATGAGCAGTTCTTC.

The chain links TRBV11-3 to TRBJ1-4; 9 bases line up with TRBD1. Trimming took 2 bases from V and 8 from J; bases not matched to a gene: 6. The CDR3 totals 15 residues. CDR1 and CDR2 (germline): SGHNT, YENEEA. CDR3 bases: TGTGCCAGCAGCTTACCCGGGACAGGGAACGAAAAACTGTTTTTT. Translating gives CASSLPGTGNEKLFF.

V is TRBV6-2 or TRBV6-3 and J is TRBJ2-7; 14 positions agree with TRBD2. Germline values: CDR1 MNHEY, CDR2 SVGEGT. This CDR3 comprises 16 residues. Trimming at V came to 2 bases and at J to 7 bases, leaving 7 bases not matched to a gene. The CDR3 is CASSYPGTSGSEEQYF. The CDR3 DNA is TGTGCCAGCAGTTACCCCGGGACTAGCGGGAGCGAAGAGCAGTACTTC.